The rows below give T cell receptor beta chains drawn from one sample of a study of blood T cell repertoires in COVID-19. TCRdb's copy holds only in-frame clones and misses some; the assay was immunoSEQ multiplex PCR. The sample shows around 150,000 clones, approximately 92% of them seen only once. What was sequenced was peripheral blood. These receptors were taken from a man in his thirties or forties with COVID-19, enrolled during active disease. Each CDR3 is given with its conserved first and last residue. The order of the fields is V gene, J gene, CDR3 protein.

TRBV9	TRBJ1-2	CASSVDQGRGYTF
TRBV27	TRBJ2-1	CASSFSGGANEQFF
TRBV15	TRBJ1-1	CATSKRGYNTEAFF
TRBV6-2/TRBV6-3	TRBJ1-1	CASSYSRGENTEAFF
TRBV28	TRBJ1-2	CASTTGQGSGYTF
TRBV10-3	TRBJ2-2	CATALELGYNGELFF
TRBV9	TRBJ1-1	CASSLTGIGDTEAFF
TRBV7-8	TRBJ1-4	CASSPVGLATNEKLFF
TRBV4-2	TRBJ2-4	CASSQESARIRDIQYF
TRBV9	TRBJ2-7	CASSPGQGFYEQYF
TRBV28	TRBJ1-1	CASSFGQNTEAFF
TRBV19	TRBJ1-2	CASSMSGTGDGYTF
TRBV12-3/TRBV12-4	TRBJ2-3	CASSLEEWDTQYF
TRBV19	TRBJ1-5	CASLPQGASNQPQHF
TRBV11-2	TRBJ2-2	CASSTRTGYTGELFF
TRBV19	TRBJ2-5	CASTQGGQGAETQYF
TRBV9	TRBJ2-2	CASSVQGLAASFTGELFF
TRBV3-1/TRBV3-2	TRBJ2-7	CASSQARGSGEQYF
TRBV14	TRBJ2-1	CASSQVAGGSNEQFF
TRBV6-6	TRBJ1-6	CASSYPRTRDNSPLHF
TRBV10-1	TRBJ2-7	CASSGQLSSYEQYF
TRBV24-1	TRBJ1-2	CATSDSRANGYGYTF
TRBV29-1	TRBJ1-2	CSGRGLDYGYTF
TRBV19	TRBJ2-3	CASSGTSQDTQYF
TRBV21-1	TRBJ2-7	CASSASTLERSYEQYF
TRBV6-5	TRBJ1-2	CASRPGTAGVGYTF
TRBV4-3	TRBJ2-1	CASSLSRQGDQFF
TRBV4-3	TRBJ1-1	CASSRDSLVNTEAFF
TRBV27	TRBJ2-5	CASTTRGGQETQYF
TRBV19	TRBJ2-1	CASSRGQSSYNEQFF
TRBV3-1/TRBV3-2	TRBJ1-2	CASSLTTVYGYTF
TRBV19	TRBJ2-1	CASSIAPRSYNEQFF
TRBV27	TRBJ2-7	CASTTSTGSPYEQYF
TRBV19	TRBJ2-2	CASRPRGAHTGELFF
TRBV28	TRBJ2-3	CASSWEWLAGRTDTQYF
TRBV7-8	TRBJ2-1	CASSFELWDKGTGADEQFF
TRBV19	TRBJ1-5	CASTLRAPANQPQHF
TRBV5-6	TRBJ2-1	CASSPTPSGKYNEQFF
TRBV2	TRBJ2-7	CARGADSTYEQYF
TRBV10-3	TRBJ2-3	CATAPTGMADTQYF
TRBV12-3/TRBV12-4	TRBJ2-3	CASSLRGTDTQYF
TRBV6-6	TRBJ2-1	CASSRDRGRRLAGGISYNEQFF
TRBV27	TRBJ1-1	CASRGGTGSLVRTEAFF
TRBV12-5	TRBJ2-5	CASGLVYDGVNQETQYF
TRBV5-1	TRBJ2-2	CASSLGQGWTGELFF
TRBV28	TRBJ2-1	CASSTTSGYYNEQFF
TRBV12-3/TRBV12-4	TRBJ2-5	CASRVGGETQYF
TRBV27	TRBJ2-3	CASSPWRTSGRVSTDTQYF
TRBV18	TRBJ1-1	CAGRGMNTEAFF
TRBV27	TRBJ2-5	CASSPLRQARVTQYF
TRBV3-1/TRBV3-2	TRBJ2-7	CASRELDRDDSYEQYF
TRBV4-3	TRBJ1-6	CASSQWTGNHNSPLHF